The rows below give T cell receptor beta chains drawn from one sample of a study of blood T cell repertoires in COVID-19. The repertoire was sequenced with immunoSEQ multiplex PCR; TCRdb's copy has only in-frame clones and lacks some. Of roughly 79,000 clones in the sample, over 80% were seen once. The sample was peripheral blood. Source of these receptors: a man aged 50 to 59 with acute or convalescent COVID-19. Each CDR3 is given with its conserved first and last residue. The D gene is left open where the match is weak. Expanded clones are given a class, and other clones once, few, many or no size at all.

j_call | clone_size | v_call | d_call | cdr3_aa | cdr3_nt
TRBJ1-2 | NA | TRBV6-5 | TRBD1 | CASSRDRGGYGYTF | TGTGCCAGCAGCCGGGACAGGGGAGGCTATGGCTACACCTTC
TRBJ1-6 | NA | TRBV27 | NA | CASSLGGGGTYSGSPLHF | TGTGCCAGCAGTTTAGGAGGGGGGGGGACATATTCTGGTTCACCCCTCCACTTT
TRBJ2-3 | NA | TRBV6-6 | TRBD1 | CASSYQGARTDTQYF | TGTGCCAGCAGTTATCAGGGGGCGAGGACAGATACGCAGTATTTT
TRBJ2-7 | once | TRBV5-4 | NA | CASSLEAGASYEQYF | TGTGCCAGCAGCTTGGAGGCGGGGGCCTCCTACGAGCAGTACTTC
TRBJ2-7 | once | TRBV28 | NA | CASSPGRDSSYEQYF | TGTGCCAGCAGTCCTGGTCGGGATAGCTCCTACGAGCAGTACTTC
TRBJ2-1 | NA | TRBV3-1/TRBV3-2 | TRBD2 | CASSQEFPGRDEQFF | TGTGCCAGCAGCCAAGAGTTTCCAGGGAGGGATGAGCAGTTCTTC
TRBJ1-5 | NA | TRBV4-1 | TRBD1 | CASSPDRDQPQHF | TGCGCCAGCAGCCCCGACAGGGATCAGCCCCAGCATTTT
TRBJ2-1 | NA | TRBV9 | TRBD2 | CASSAGTSRNNEQFF | TGTGCCAGCAGCGCCGGGACTAGCAGGAACAATGAGCAGTTCTTC
TRBJ2-7 | NA | TRBV5-4 | NA | CASSLGAFYEQYF | TGTGCCAGCAGCTTGGGAGCGTTCTACGAGCAGTACTTC
TRBJ2-1 | NA | TRBV19 | TRBD2 | CASSPQRGAGFEQFF | TGTGCCAGTAGTCCCCAGCGGGGGGCCGGGTTTGAGCAGTTCTTC
TRBJ1-6 | once | TRBV3-1/TRBV3-2 | TRBD1 | CASSQGQGEAYNSPLHF | TGTGCCAGCAGCCAAGGACAGGGGGAAGCCTATAATTCACCCCTCCACTTT
TRBJ2-1 | NA | TRBV19 | TRBD2 | CASRFGGGSNEQFF | TGTGCCAGTAGATTCGGGGGAGGGAGCAATGAGCAGTTCTTC
TRBJ2-3 | NA | TRBV4-1 | NA | CASSQDVPGGALDTQYF | TGCGCCAGCAGCCAAGATGTTCCGGGGGGCGCCCTAGATACGCAGTATTTT
TRBJ1-5 | NA | TRBV5-6 | NA | CASSLGGYSNQPQHF | TGTGCCAGCAGCTTGGGCGGGTATAGCAATCAGCCCCAGCATTTT
TRBJ2-2 | NA | TRBV12-3/TRBV12-4 | NA | CATVESTGELFF | TGTGCTACCGTTGAGAGCACCGGGGAGCTGTTTTTT
TRBJ1-2 | few | TRBV4-2 | NA | CASSQEGGRANYGYTF | TGTGCCAGCAGCCAAGAGGGAGGACGAGCTAACTATGGCTACACCTTC
TRBJ2-1 | few | TRBV19 | TRBD2 | CASSIGGLAGYNEQFF | TGTGCCAGTAGTATAGGGGGACTAGCGGGCTACAATGAGCAGTTCTTC
TRBJ1-1 | NA | TRBV10-3 | NA | CASQPGGLTEAFF | TGTGCCAGCCAACCCGGGGGTTTGACTGAAGCTTTCTTT
TRBJ2-3 | NA | TRBV6-2/TRBV6-3 | NA | CASSYSRTTRTDTQYF | TGTGCCAGCAGTTACTCCCGCACGACACGTACAGATACGCAGTATTTT
TRBJ1-2 | few | TRBV30 | NA | CAWSARNYGYTF | TGTGCCTGGAGTGCTCGGAACTATGGCTACACCTTC